This TCR beta chain was captured by sequencing in a study of early T cells in non-severe SARS-CoV-2 infection (dated by TCRdb to 2020 to 2022). Some background on the complete study: Because TCR sequencing was done on bulk RNA from unsorted whole blood, the alpha and beta chains could not be paired.

This clonotype was counted only a few times. The target of this receptor is not known. Base qualities are not provided; no much larger clone lies one nucleotide away. Libraries were made using 5' RACE. TCRdb shows the sequencer as NextSeq 500. The TCR library protocol attached unique molecular identifiers to individual cDNA molecules to correct for sequencing error and PCR bias. TCR alpha and beta chains were both sequenced, and the abundances of alpha and beta sequences in each sample were closely correlated with each other. Per the authors' processing: Decombinator V4 was used to annotate TCR sequences for V gene, J gene and CDR3. TCRs were defined as expanded if a significant change between any two time points was detected under a Poisson model with p below 0.0001. TCR abundances were normalised to the total number of TCRs sequenced in each sample and reported as counts per million. MAIT TCRs were defined by TRAV1-2 paired with TRAJ12, TRAJ20 or TRAJ33, and iNKT TCRs by TRAV10 paired with TRAJ18. VDJdb, accessed on 1 November 2021, was searched for TCRs annotated for CMV, EBV and SARS-CoV-2, and TCRs annotated for more than one antigen were excluded. TCRdb reprocessed the public reads (quality trimming at Q25 with fastp, clone calling with MiXCR) and kept in-frame beta chains. Each CDR3 protein appears once, grouped with its most common genes and DNA. In this record, the V and J calls reflect TCRdb's handling and not the investigators' own analysis. For this sample there are 65,000 to 95,000 distinct CDR3 sequences; 14% to 15% appear just once. Approximately 9.9% of the sample lies in the top ten.

The study at large found these results: VDJdb matching was skewed toward anti-spike CD8 responses, so virus-specific expansions were likely underestimated and private and CD4 specificities were missed.

A case-control design nested within a healthcare worker cohort in London, UK, was used, with weekly nasopharyngeal swab PCR tests and blood sampling performed. Healthcare workers were recruited between 23 and 31 March 2020, during the week of the UK lockdown, and were followed weekly for up to roughly 16 weeks. Including the terminal cysteine and phenylalanine, the CDR3 comprises 13 residues. The read is trimmed to its CDR3 DNA, 39 bases read in frame from base 1. The germline V gene sets CDR1 to SGHTA and CDR2 to FQGNSA. Trimming at the junction amounts to 4 bases on V and 4 bases on J, and the germline ends lie 10 bases apart.

This TCR was sampled from an adult who was a healthcare worker with PCR-confirmed SARS-CoV-2 infection or an uninfected control (not recorded which). The sequencing sample was made of whole blood. The chain was built from TRBV7-2 and TRBJ1-1, with no reliable assignment of the D segment. The CDR3 protein: CASSSVLGTEAFF. In nucleotides, the sequence is TGTGCCAGCAGCTCCGTGTTGGGCACTGAAGCTTTCTTT. The CDR3, completed at both ends by the reference TRBV7-2 and TRBJ1-1 genes, gives the full variable domain GAGVSQSPSNKVTEKGKDVELRCDPISGHTALYWYRQSLGQGLEFLIYFQGNSAPDKSGLPSDRFSAERTGGSVSTLTIQRTQQEDSAVYLCASSSVLGTEAFFGQGTRLTVV.